Presented here are 11 T cell receptor beta chains from one specimen sequenced in a study of blood T cells in healthy people across ages (dated by TCRdb to about 2015). Library generation was performed with 5' RACE. Sequencing instrument: Illumina HiSeq 2500. A second roughly 7 to 11 cycle PCR used a sample-barcoded 5' primer and a J-beta primer mix. Using fastp at Q25 and MiXCR, TCRdb reprocessed the public reads and kept productive beta chains. Each CDR3 protein appears once, grouped with its most common genes and DNA. The sample profile shows roughly 720,000 distinct CDR3 sequences; approximately 53% of them were found once. Around 40% of the sample comes from the top ten. Sequenced material: blood. These receptors came from a man older than 75 in good health.

V is TRBV29-1 and J is TRBJ1-1; 8 nucleotides align to TRBD1. The junction had 11 bases not matched to a gene; V was cut back by 6 bases and J by 2 bases. This CDR3 spans 15 amino acids. Per germline, CDR1 SQVTM and CDR2 ANQGSEA. CDR3 protein: CSVQGARKANTEAFF. The CDR3 DNA sequence: TGCAGCGTGCAGGGGGCGAGGAAGGCTAACACTGAAGCTTTCTTT.

The chain uses TRBV2 and TRBJ1-5, with 10 bases fitting TRBD1. V gave up 5 bases and J gave up 5 bases; unmatched junction bases: 3. The CDR3 extends over 14 amino acids. In germline, CDR1 is SNHLY, CDR2 FYNNEI. CDR3 loop: CASSRQGADQPQHF. The CDR3 DNA sequence: TGTGCCAGCAGTCGACAGGGGGCGGATCAGCCCCAGCATTTT.

This clonotype has only a few counts. The chain couples TRBV10-3 to TRBJ2-7; 8 bases align to TRBD2. Germline V lookup: CDR1 ENHRY, CDR2 SYGVKD. V gave up 7 bases and J gave up 7 bases; unmatched junction bases: 12. There are 14 residues in the CDR3. The CDR3 coding sequence is TGTGCCATCAAGGCGGCGGGAGTAGCGGGGGAGCAGTACTTC. Amino acid sequence: CAIKAAGVAGEQYF.

This chain connects TRBV6-5 to TRBJ2-6, with D possibly TRBD2 on 6 matching bases. The CDR3 is 16 amino acids. From germline, CDR1 is MNHEY and CDR2 SVGAGI. Between the trimmed V and J ends, which lost 0 bases and 6 bases, there was a span of 12 bases. The CDR3 nucleotides read TGTGCCAGCAGTTACTCGGGTGGGGAGGAGGCCAACGTCCTGACTTTC. This translates into CASSYSGGEEANVLTF.

The V call is TRBV20-1, the J call TRBJ2-3, with 9 nucleotides matching TRBD1. The CDR3 contains 14 residues. V shed 3 bases, J shed 5 bases, and the junction held 6 bases outside the gene matches. Germline values: CDR1 DFQATT, CDR2 SNEGSKA (reference sequence). CDR3 sequence (DNA): TGCAGTGCTAGCCCGGGACAGGGATTAGATACGCAGTATTTT. Amino acids: CSASPGQGLDTQYF.

V is TRBV5-1 and J is TRBJ2-7; 7 bases are a match to TRBD1. The CDR3 consists of 13 residues. J lost 6 bases, V lost 3 bases, and 6 bases had no gene match. CDR1 and CDR2 from the germline V gene are SGHRS and YFSETQ. DNA of the CDR3: TGCGCCAGCAGCTCGGTACAGGGGTTCGAGCAGTACTTC. Encoded protein: CASSSVQGFEQYF.

The chain links TRBV7-2 to TRBJ1-1, with D perhaps matching TRBD1 (5 bases). CDR1 and CDR2 from the germline V gene are SGHTA and FQGNSA. Trimming pared 6 bases from V and 5 bases from J, leaving 19 bases between. CDR3 size: 15 residues. The CDR3 protein is CASSIQGGLRTEAFF. The CDR3 nucleotides are TGTGCCAGCAGTATCCAGGGAGGGTTGAGAACTGAAGCTTTCTTT.

The chain carries TRBV21-1 and TRBJ2-4. TRBV21-1 is marked as a pseudogene. This CDR3 spans 16 amino acids. The CDR3 DNA reads as TGTGCCAGCAGAAAAACAAAGTTTCGAGTCAAAAACATTCAGTACTTC. Amino acid sequence: CASRKTKFRVKNIQYF.

The J gene is TRBJ2-3, the V gene TRBV7-8, with D possibly TRBD1 on 6 matching bases. Germline V gene sequence: CDR1 SGHVS, CDR2 FQNEAQ. This CDR3 region has 15 residues. The ends were cut back, 3 bases at V and 3 bases at J, with 13 bases in the middle. The chain's CDR3 is CASSLDQGWTDTQYF. CDR3 coding DNA: TGTGCCAGCAGCTTGGACCAGGGGTGGACAGATACGCAGTATTTT.

This clonotype has more than one count but fewer than ten. The chain joins TRBV20-1 to TRBJ2-1, with TRBD2 matching over 10 bases. The V and J ends lost 4 bases and 10 bases, in that order; junction bases with no gene match: 10. Per germline, CDR1 DFQATT and CDR2 SNEGSKA (reference sequence). There are 14 residues in the CDR3. As DNA, the CDR3 is TGCAGTGCTACTAGCGGGAGCGGCCTCAGGGAGCAGTTCTTC. Translation: CSATSGSGLREQFF.

V gene TRBV9 combines with J gene TRBJ2-3; the match to TRBD1 covers 7 bases. This CDR3 is built from 18 residues. V dropped 0 bases and J dropped 5; count of bases not matched to a gene: 15. From germline, CDR1 is SGDLS and CDR2 YYNGEE. Here the CDR3 DNA reads TGTGCCAGCAGCGTAGAAAATTTTGAGACAGGGTTTGGAGATACGCAGTATTTT. Protein sequence: CASSVENFETGFGDTQYF.